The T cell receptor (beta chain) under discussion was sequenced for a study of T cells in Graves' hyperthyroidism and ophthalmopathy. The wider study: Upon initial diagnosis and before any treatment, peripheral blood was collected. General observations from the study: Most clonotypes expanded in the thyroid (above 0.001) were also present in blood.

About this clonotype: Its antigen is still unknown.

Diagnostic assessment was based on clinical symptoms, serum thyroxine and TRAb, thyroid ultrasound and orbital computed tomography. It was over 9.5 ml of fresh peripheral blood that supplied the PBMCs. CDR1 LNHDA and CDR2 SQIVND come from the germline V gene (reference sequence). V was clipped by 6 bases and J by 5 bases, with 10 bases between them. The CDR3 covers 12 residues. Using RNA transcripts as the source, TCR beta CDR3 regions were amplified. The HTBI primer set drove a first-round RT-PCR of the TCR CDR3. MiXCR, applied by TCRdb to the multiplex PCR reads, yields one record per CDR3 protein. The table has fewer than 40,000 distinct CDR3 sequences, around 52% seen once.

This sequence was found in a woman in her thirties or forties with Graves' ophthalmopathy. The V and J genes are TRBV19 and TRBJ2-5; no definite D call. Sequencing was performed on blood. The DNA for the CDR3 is TGTGCCAGTAGGCAGGCTGGGGAGACCCAGTACTTC. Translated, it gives CASRQAGETQYF.